The entry below gives a single T cell receptor (beta chain) sequence along with its context. Its antigen is as yet unknown. CDR1 is SGDLS and CDR2 is YYNGEE in the germline V gene. Trimming at V came to 3 bases and at J to 5 bases, leaving 7 bases not matched to a gene. The CDR3 covers 15 residues. The data belong to a study of CD8 T cells in ankylosing spondylitis. Points from the study as a whole: Earlier reports found some motif variants in synovial fluid and blood in reactive arthritis. About 8 highly homologous variants made up a TCR beta motif, and this motif appeared characteristic of ankylosing spondylitis blood.

Making the TCR beta libraries involved quantitative 5'-RACE with molecular barcodes. TCRdb processed the 5' RACE reads anew with MiXCR; each CDR3 protein has one entry. The sample records 200,000 or so distinct CDR3 sequences, approximately 12% being singletons. Sequencing used blood, either unsorted or a sorted T cell fraction (not recorded which). The chain joins TRBV9 to TRBJ2-7; 11 bases are a match to TRBD2. This TCR was sampled from a female donor with ankylosing spondylitis or in good health (not recorded which). The chain's CDR3 is CASSASGRLGNEQYF. The CDR3 nucleotides read TGTGCCAGCAGCGCTAGCGGGAGGCTGGGAAACGAGCAGTACTTC.